This entry is about one T cell receptor beta chain. Its cognate antigen has yet to be identified. No base qualities exist here, and no much larger clone lies one base off it. The peripheral blood donors were five healthy children aged roughly 15-60 months who were having elective routine surgery, plus five healthy nonsmoking adults. A FACSAria III cell sorter was used to sort live, Annexin V-negative naive CD8+ T cells (CD3+CD8+CD45RA+CCR7+). Per sample, between roughly 19,000 and 110,000 naive CD8+ T cells were obtained by sorting. Mononuclear cells were isolated from diluted blood by Ficoll-Paque density gradient centrifugation. Before sorting, mononuclear cells were cryopreserved in roughly 10% DMSO plus 90% FBS and kept long term at -150 degrees C. Thawed cells were stained with Annexin V and antibodies against CD3, CD8, CCR7 and CD45RA. The DNeasy Blood and Tissue Kit was used to extract genomic DNA from snap-frozen pellets of sorted cells.

These data belong to a study of naive CD8 T cells in extremely preterm neonates (TCRdb year 2017). Concerning the study at large: The adult participants' age range is given as 25-50 years in the abstract but as 20-50 years in the methods. The study compared TCRbeta CDR3 repertoires of sorted naive CD8+ T cells across four age groups: extremely preterm neonates, term neonates, young children and adults. What the work shows at the level of the full study, not this receptor alone: To track T cell development within individuals, the authors urged prospective longitudinal studies of preterm and term neonates. A higher proportion of shared CDR3 nucleotide sequences was found in preterm neonates (roughly 2.7%) than in term neonates (approximately 0.4%), young children (about 0.03%) and adults (approximately 0.01%). As limitations, the authors pointed to a small sample size and variable productive template counts among preterm samples. Compared with the older groups, preterm CDR3s were shorter and closer to germline, carrying fewer N additions and showing less junctional trimming. Compared with all other age groups, preterm neonates showed significantly lower iChao1 richness (p < 0.05) along with an even clone distribution, indicating a less rich repertoire.

The germline V gene specifies SGHRS as CDR1 and YFSETQ as CDR2. Taken from cysteine to phenylalanine, the CDR3 has 17 residues. The DNA shown is the 51-base CDR3, in frame from base 1. Trimming leaves V shorter by 0 bases and J shorter by 5 bases, with the junction holding 8 bases beyond the gene matches. A two-step, bias-controlled multiplex PCR was used to amplify TCRbeta CDR3 regions from genomic DNA. The multiplex PCR included primers specific for each TRBV and TRBJ gene segment. The immunoSEQ Assay was used to generate TCRbeta repertoire data. As for the original processing: To merge closely related sequences, reads went through filtering and clustering using a relative-frequency ratio and a modified nearest-neighbor algorithm. The V, D and J gene assignments for CDR3 sequences were based on IMGT annotation. Template counts were normalized for PCR amplification bias and quantified against synthetic TCR CDR3 analog sequences. Analyses were restricted to unique productive sequences, meaning in-frame CDR3 sequences without stop codons. The immunoSEQ Analyzer software was used to compute clonality, defined as 1 minus Pielou's evenness, and iChao1 richness. Depending on the Shapiro-Wilk normality results, either Student's t-test or a non-parametric test was run in JMP for statistical testing. Entries here come from immuneACCESS through TCRdb and include only in-frame sequences with V and J called. Some clones fail to appear in such tables; in the studies checked, an unresolved V gene covers under half of the shortfall, and the cause of the remainder is unknown. Clone size and V and J calls were adopted from that table, with D and trimming inferred from the DNA. The sample table lists several thousand clones, almost 98% of them with a count of one. Roughly 1.2% of the sample belongs to the ten largest clones.

The chain is assembled from TRBV5-1 and TRBJ2-1; the junction holds 10 bases that match TRBD1. The sample consisted of naive CD8+ T cells from blood. The receptor comes from a human donor in good health. The CDR3 in this case is CASSLEGQGYINNEQFF. The nucleotides read TGCGCCAGCAGCTTGGAGGGACAGGGGTACATCAACAATGAGCAGTTCTTC.